The sample holds many counts of the clone carrying this TCR beta chain. Its specificity is unknown. MiXCR was run by TCRdb on the 5' RACE reads, yielding one entry per CDR3 protein. Of some 65,000 distinct CDR3 sequences in the sample, around 4% are singletons; the top ten hold roughly 2.5%. This sample stems from a study of neurological immune-mediated disorders. Points from the study as a whole: None of the CDR3 amino acid sequences of expanded clones were shared across subjects, and this suggested private repertoires in all groups. Any association between clinical or MRI features and the multiple sclerosis repertoire cluster was absent.

CDR3 size: 14 residues. Trimming took 4 bases from V and 4 from J; bases not matched to a gene: 4. Germline values: CDR1 DFQATT, CDR2 SNEGSKA (reference sequence). The receptor's source is a man in his forties or fifties with multiple sclerosis. The sample was PBMCs. The rearrangement joins TRBV20-1 to TRBJ2-3; TRBD2 matches at 11 bases. The CDR3 loop is CSATSGGIPDTQYF. Written as DNA, the CDR3 is TGCAGTGCTACTAGCGGGGGGATCCCAGATACGCAGTATTTT.